This T cell receptor beta chain was profiled in a study of blood T cells in healthy people across ages. With respect to this clonotype: Sequence at one end of the junction differs from germline and may be a read error.

Then a second PCR, running about 6 to 11 cycles, was carried out with a sample-barcoded 5' primer and a J-beta primer mix. Sequencing recovered at least 3 million CDR3-containing paired-end reads from each sample. TCRdb fed the 5' RACE reads into MiXCR, producing one record per CDR3 protein. The profile shows some 700,000 distinct CDR3 sequences, approximately 21% of them singletons. The V gene's germline CDR1 is SGHRS and CDR2 YFSETQ. There are 12 residues in the CDR3. Researchers report isolating at least 6.5 million PBMCs per sample. The source material was blood. The J gene is TRBJ2-7, the V gene TRBV5-1; D is ambiguous. The clonotype comes from a man between 65 and 79 years old in good health. CDR3 nucleotides: TGCGCCAGCAGCATAAATTCCTACGAGCAGAACTTC. Its translation is CASSINSYEQNF.